This record concerns one TCR beta chain sequence. What it binds is not known. Autoimmune disease history or systemic immunosuppression led to patient exclusion. This sample is drawn from a study of OX40 agonist ivuxolimab in advanced cancers. The assay was immunoSEQ multiplex PCR, and TCRdb's table has in-frame clones only and misses some. The table has tens of thousands of clones, roughly nine tenths seen once. Whole-study results and caveats: Expanded peripheral T-cell antigen specificity went undetermined.

The sequence derives from an adult with an advanced solid tumor such as melanoma, head and neck, liver or kidney cancer. Here the sequenced sample was CD4+ or CD8+ T cells sorted from blood, taken in a trial of the OX40 agonist ivuxolimab.

The CDR3 DNA is TGTGCCAGCAGTGAATTGGAGTACACAGATACGCAGTATTTT. It codes for CASSELEYTDTQYF. The chain couples TRBV25-1 to TRBJ2-3, with D unresolved. V dropped 1 base and J dropped 2 bases, with 7 bases sitting between them. The CDR3 extends over 14 amino acids. Germline loops: CDR1 MGHDK, CDR2 SYGVNS. Supplemented by reference TRBV25-1 and TRBJ2-3, the full variable domain reads EADIYQTPRYLVIGTGKKITLECSQTMGHDKMYWYQQDPGMELHLIHYSYGVNSTEKGDLSSESTVSRIRTEHFPLTLESARPSHTSQYLCASSELEYTDTQYFGPGTRLTVL.